This TCR beta chain stems from a study of control samples from healthy donors and cancer patients. Assay: immunoSEQ multiplex PCR; the TCRdb copy retains only in-frame clones and omits some. The sample holds about 120,000 clones, about 91% seen once. Germline loops: CDR1 SGHDT, CDR2 YYEEEE. This CDR3 is built from 13 residues. Between the trimmed V and J ends, which lost 1 base and 6 bases, there was a span of 10 bases. The receptor comes from a man aged 40-55 years in good health. The J gene is TRBJ1-2, the V gene TRBV5-6, with a tentative D call TRBD1 (6 bases). Sequenced material: blood. In DNA, the CDR3 is TGTGCCAGCAGCTTGAAAGGGGGAGATGGCTACACCTTC. This encodes CASSLKGGDGYTF.